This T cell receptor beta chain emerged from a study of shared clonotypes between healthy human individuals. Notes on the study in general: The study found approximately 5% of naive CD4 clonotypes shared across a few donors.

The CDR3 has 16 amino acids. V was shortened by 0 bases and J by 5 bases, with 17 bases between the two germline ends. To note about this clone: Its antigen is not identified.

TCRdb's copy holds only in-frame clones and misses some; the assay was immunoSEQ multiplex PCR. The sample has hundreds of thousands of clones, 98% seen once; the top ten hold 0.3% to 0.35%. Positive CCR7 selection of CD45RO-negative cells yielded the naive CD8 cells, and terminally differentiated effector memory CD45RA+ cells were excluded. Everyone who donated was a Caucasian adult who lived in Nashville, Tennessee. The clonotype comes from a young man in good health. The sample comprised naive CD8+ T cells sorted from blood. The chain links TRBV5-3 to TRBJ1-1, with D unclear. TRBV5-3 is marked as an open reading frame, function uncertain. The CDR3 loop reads CARSLVMGIGRTEAFF. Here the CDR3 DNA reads TGTGCCAGAAGCTTGGTTATGGGGATCGGGAGGACTGAAGCTTTCTTT.